Sequencing of this T cell receptor (beta chain) was carried out in a study of T-cell reconstitution after alpha-beta-depleted transplantation in children. Overall study results and limits: Newly made T cells mostly supplied T-cell counts and diversity one year after transplant. Two months or so post-transplant, alpha-beta T cells reportedly derived from several hundred expanded graft clones. Surviving recipient cells, namely T cells and thymic progenitors, were the source of high day-60 TCRbeta diversity in some patients.

Of note for this clonotype: The antigen remains unidentified.

Unique molecular identifiers were used to barcode this TCRbeta library. One entry per CDR3 protein, called by TCRdb with MiXCR from the PCR reads. The repertoire consists of approximately 250,000 distinct CDR3 sequences, with 20% to 30% occurring once and the leading ten covering 2.6%. This CDR3 is 14 amino acids long. V lost 10 bases and J 2 bases, leaving 16 bases between the germline ends. The input for sequencing was PBMCs, taken before TCRalphabeta/CD19-depleted stem cell transplant. The origin of this receptor is a girl aged 2 to 9 with Fanconi anemia, due to receive a stem cell transplant. The chain couples TRBV23-1 to TRBJ2-3; D is uncertain. TRBV23-1 belongs to the ORF category, with a function that is uncertain. The CDR3, as DNA: TGCGCCACCTACCTTTGGTCTTCCACAGATACGCAGTATTTT. Protein: CATYLWSSTDTQYF.